This TCR beta chain was observed in a study of OX40 agonist ivuxolimab in advanced cancers. Study-level background: Every 2 weeks, patients received ivuxolimab intravenously, dosed at 0.01 to 10 mg/kg. Broader study findings: Clonal expansion in partial responders at 0.1-3.0 mg/kg ranked among the lowest.

The table came from immunoSEQ multiplex PCR; TCRdb's copy has only in-frame clones and leaves some out. The sample lists tens of thousands of clones; just under 90% were seen once. It was autoimmune disease history or systemic immunosuppression that excluded patients. Regarding this clone: Its antigen remains unknown.

The germline V gene encodes CDR1 LNHDA and CDR2 SQIVND (reference sequence). The CDR3 loop spans 12 amino acids. V was clipped by 5 bases and J by 6 bases, with 11 bases between them. The chain combines TRBV19 with TRBJ2-7; the D is unclear. This TCR came from an adult with an advanced solid tumor such as melanoma, head and neck, liver or kidney cancer. The source was CD4+ or CD8+ T cells sorted from blood, collected in a trial of the OX40 agonist ivuxolimab. The CDR3 loop reads CASSDKFGEQYF. In DNA form, the CDR3 reads TGTGCCAGTAGTGACAAGTTCGGCGAGCAGTACTTC.